Below, 22 T cell receptor beta chains from the same sample are listed, as sequenced in a study of response to subunit inactivated influenza vaccine. TCRdb reprocessed the RT-PCR reads via MiXCR and lists one record per CDR3 protein. This sample has 600,000 to 700,000 distinct CDR3 sequences; around 15% occur once, and the top ten carry roughly 7.2%. The source material was PBMCs from blood, sampled less than 15 days before vaccination. The receptor set was obtained from a man aged 50 to 59 who received an inactivated influenza vaccine.

This clonotype was counted at least ten times. The chain links TRBV6-1 to TRBJ1-6, with 10 bases that match TRBD1. CDR3 length equals 14 residues. The J segment lost 7 bases and the V segment lost 5 bases, leaving 2 bases of the junction unmatched. Germline-derived CDR1 and CDR2 are MNHNS and SASEGT. CDR3 region: CASSRGQGNSPLHF. The CDR3 nucleotides are TGTGCCAGCAGTAGGGGACAGGGGAATTCACCCCTCCACTTT.

The sample holds a few counts of this clonotype. The V call is TRBV7-2, the J call TRBJ2-3; 7 bases are shared with TRBD2. CDR1 and CDR2 from the germline V gene are SGHTA and FQGNSA. CDR3 length equals 15 residues. The V gene end was trimmed by 0 bases and the J gene end by 3 bases; junction bases not matched to a gene: 3. The CDR3 bases are TGTGCCAGCAGCTTAGCCATTAGCGGGACAGATACGCAGTATTTT. Its protein product is CASSLAISGTDTQYF. The full variable domain, with the rest looked up from reference TRBV7-2 and TRBJ2-3, is GAGVSQSPSNKVTEKGKDVELRCDPISGHTALYWYRQSLGQGLEFLIYFQGNSAPDKSGLPSDRFSAERTGGSVSTLTIQRTQQEDSAVYLCASSLAISGTDTQYFGPGTRLTVL.

This clonotype was detected only a few times. The chain is built from TRBV5-1 and TRBJ2-7; TRBD2 agrees at 7 bases. With 8 bases clipped from V and 2 bases from J, the junction kept 13 bases outside the gene matches. CDR1 is SGHRS and CDR2 is YFSETQ in the germline V gene. The CDR3 is made up of 15 amino acids. In DNA, the CDR3 is TGCGCCAGTAAAAGCGGGGCAGAGAGTCCCTACGAGCAGTACTTC. This codes for CASKSGAESPYEQYF.

The CDR3 sequence is CASSLSVGSVYEQYF. The CDR3 nucleotides read TGTGCCAGCAGTTTATCCGTGGGTTCGGTCTACGAGCAGTACTTC. The rearrangement joins TRBV28 to TRBJ2-7, with unresolved D. Per the germline V gene, CDR1 is MDHEN and CDR2 is SYDVKM. The V end lost 1 base, the J end lost 3 bases, and 13 bases lay between the germline ends. The CDR3 is 15 residues long.

The chain uses TRBV9 and TRBJ2-5; 8 nucleotides line up with TRBD2. The length of the CDR3 is 18 residues. J gave up 5 bases and V 0 bases, and 15 bases lay outside the gene matches. Germline V gene sequence: CDR1 SGDLS, CDR2 YYNGEE. The DNA of the CDR3 is TGTGCCAGCAGCGTAGGACTAACGGGGGGGCCGTCCAGGGAGACCCAGTACTTC. Encoded protein: CASSVGLTGGPSRETQYF.

This clonotype was found many times. The genes are TRBV5-1 and TRBJ2-3; the D gene is possibly TRBD2 (5 bases). The CDR3 extends over 13 amino acids. Trimming took off 6 bases at V and 4 bases at J, with 12 bases between the two ends. CDR1 is SGHRS, CDR2 YFSETQ, per germline. The chain's CDR3 is CASKREIADTQYF. The DNA of the CDR3 is TGCGCCAGCAAAAGGGAGATAGCAGATACGCAGTATTTT.

This clonotype was found many times. The chain has TRBV5-1 and TRBJ2-1, with a weak D call TRBD2 (6 bases). The V gene's germline CDR1 is SGHRS and CDR2 YFSETQ. The CDR3 is made up of 13 amino acids. Trimming shortened V by 4 bases and J by 7 bases, and 12 bases separated the two germline ends. The DNA for the CDR3 is TGCGCCAGCAGCAAGGGGACTGCGAATGAGCAGTTCTTC. Protein product: CASSKGTANEQFF. Complete variable domain (other parts from reference TRBV5-1 and TRBJ2-1): KAGVTQTPRYLIKTRGQQVTLSCSPISGHRSVSWYQQTPGQGLQFLFEYFSETQRNKGNFPGRFSGRQFSNSRSEMNVSTLELGDSALYLCASSKGTANEQFFGPGTRLTVL.

The chain links TRBV9 to TRBJ2-7; the D gene could be TRBD1 or TRBD2 (6 bases each). The length of the CDR3 is 15 residues. V shed 4 bases and J shed 5 bases, with 19 bases lying between them. CDR1 is SGDLS and CDR2 is YYNGEE in the germline V gene. The CDR3 bases are TGTGCCAGCAGCCTGACGGGGGCCCGCGACCACGAGCAGTACTTC. Protein sequence: CASSLTGARDHEQYF.

This clonotype was counted ten times or more. The J gene is TRBJ2-1, the V gene TRBV7-3; the D is unclear. The germline V and J ends were trimmed by 5 bases and 7 bases, with 18 bases remaining between them. Germline V gives CDR1 SGHTA, CDR2 FQGTGA. The CDR3 spans 15 residues. The CDR3 reads CASSISRDWGNEQFF. The CDR3 DNA sequence: TGTGCCAGCAGCATTTCCCGCGACTGGGGTAATGAGCAGTTCTTC.

The table lists this clonotype with a few counts. The chain joins TRBV15 to TRBJ2-7; tentatively, D is TRBD1 (6 bases). The CDR3 sequence is 15 residues long. CDR1 and CDR2 (germline): LNHNV, YYDKDF (reference sequence). V was trimmed by 0 bases and J by 4 bases, leaving 13 bases between them. The CDR3 sequence: CATSRDRGTTYEQYF. Written as DNA, the CDR3 is TGTGCCACCAGCAGAGATAGGGGGACAACATACGAGCAGTACTTC.

The chain is built from TRBV28 and TRBJ2-3; 11 nucleotides align to TRBD2. Germline CDR1 is MDHEN and CDR2 is SYDVKM. The CDR3 is 16 residues long. The junction had 6 bases not matched to a gene; V was cut back by 3 bases and J by 4 bases. CDR3 sequence (DNA): TGTGCCAGCAGTTTTATTAGCGGGGGGGCGGCAGATACGCAGTATTTT. Translation gives CASSFISGGAADTQYF.

In its sample, this clonotype was seen many times. The chain combines TRBV2 with TRBJ2-3; no reliable D call. This CDR3 contains 12 residues. The V end lost 8 bases, the J end lost 2 bases, and 8 bases lay between the germline ends. CDR1 SNHLY and CDR2 FYNNEI come from the germline V gene. CDR3 loop: CASATDTDTQYF. The DNA of the CDR3 is TGTGCCAGCGCGACTGACACAGATACGCAGTATTTT.

This clonotype has more than one count but fewer than ten. The rearrangement joins TRBV29-1 to TRBJ2-7; TRBD2 matches 13 bases. V lost 7 bases to trimming and J lost 6 bases; unmatched junction nucleotides: 6. CDR1 and CDR2 (germline): SQVTM, ANQGSEA. The length of the CDR3 is 13 residues. The CDR3 protein is CSARTSGSFEQYF. The CDR3 DNA sequence: TGCAGCGCGAGGACTAGCGGGAGTTTCGAGCAGTACTTC.

This clonotype came up many times. The gene calls are TRBV28 and TRBJ2-1; 10 bases are shared with TRBD2. The CDR3 is made up of 14 amino acids. The junction had 4 bases not matched to a gene; V was cut back by 3 bases and J by 8 bases. Germline V gene sequence: CDR1 MDHEN, CDR2 SYDVKM. The CDR3 bases are TGTGCCAGCAGTTTGAGCGGGGGGGCCGATGAGCAGTTCTTC. The encoded protein is CASSLSGGADEQFF.

The V call is TRBV7-9, the J call TRBJ2-7; D could derive from TRBD1 or TRBD2 (5 bases each). From germline, CDR1 is SEHNR and CDR2 FQNEAQ (reference sequence). The V and J ends lost 4 bases and 0 bases respectively, with 13 bases between them. This CDR3 has 15 residues. CDR3 sequence reads: CASSWGTASSYEQYF. In DNA, the CDR3 is TGTGCCAGCAGCTGGGGGACCGCCAGCTCCTACGAGCAGTACTTC.

This chain links TRBV11-1 with TRBJ2-2, with D possibly being TRBD1 (5 bases). The CDR3 is made up of 18 amino acids. CDR1 and CDR2 (germline): SGHAT, FQDESV (reference sequence). Trimming left V 0 bases short and J 1 base short, with 15 bases between. CDR3 sequence reads: CASSLAPRGRRNTGELFF. The CDR3 bases are TGTGCCAGCAGCTTAGCACCAAGGGGCAGGAGGAACACCGGGGAGCTGTTTTTT.

The CDR3 DNA follows: TGCGCCAGCAGCTTTGCCGCATCGAACACCGGGGAGCTGTTTTTT. It codes for CASSFAASNTGELFF. The genes are TRBV5-1 and TRBJ2-2; D uncertain. The V gene's germline CDR1 is SGHRS and CDR2 YFSETQ. The CDR3 totals 15 residues. Between the trimmed V and J ends, which lost 2 bases and 0 bases, there was a span of 8 bases.

This clonotype was recorded only once. The CDR3 loop is CASSHVPGDTQYF. The CDR3 coding sequence is TGTGCCAGCAGTCACGTCCCCGGGGATACGCAGTATTTT. V usage is TRBV12-3 or TRBV12-4 and J usage is TRBJ2-3; no firm D call. The V gene lost 5 bases and the J gene lost 6 bases, with 12 bases spanning the gap. This CDR3 region has 13 residues.

The chain employs TRBV28 and TRBJ2-5; D remains ambiguous. V was shortened by 5 bases and J by 4 bases, with 11 bases between the two germline ends. Looked up from germline, CDR1 is MDHEN and CDR2 is SYDVKM. The length of the CDR3 is 13 residues. CDR3 loop: CASSLLVSETQYF. In DNA, the CDR3 is TGTGCCAGCAGTCTGCTAGTCTCAGAGACCCAGTACTTC.

This clonotype was found many times. The gene calls are TRBV12-3 or TRBV12-4 and TRBJ2-2, with D perhaps assigned TRBD1 or TRBD2 (5 bases each). Between the trimmed V and J ends, which lost 5 bases and 6 bases, there was a span of 13 bases. This CDR3 is built from 14 residues. CDR3 protein: CASSPSLGAGELFF. In DNA form, the CDR3 reads TGTGCCAGCAGTCCTAGCCTGGGGGCCGGGGAGCTGTTTTTT.

V gene TRBV12-3 or TRBV12-4 combines with J gene TRBJ1-1; the D is unclear. The V end lost 2 bases, the J end lost 2 bases, and 12 bases lay between the germline ends. This CDR3 has 15 residues. DNA of the CDR3: TGTGCCAGCAGTTTAACCCCAAACCCAAACACTGAAGCTTTCTTT. Amino acids: CASSLTPNPNTEAFF.

Many counts were recorded for this clonotype. The rearrangement uses TRBV4-3 and TRBJ1-6; D is unclear. The germline V and J ends were trimmed by 0 bases and 13 bases, with 19 bases remaining between them. Looked up from germline, CDR1 is LGHNA and CDR2 is YSLEER. This CDR3 is 16 amino acids long. The DNA for the CDR3 is TGCGCCAGCAGCCAAGAGTTAGGGCTAATAGAGCGGCCCCTCCACTTT. It codes for CASSQELGLIERPLHF.